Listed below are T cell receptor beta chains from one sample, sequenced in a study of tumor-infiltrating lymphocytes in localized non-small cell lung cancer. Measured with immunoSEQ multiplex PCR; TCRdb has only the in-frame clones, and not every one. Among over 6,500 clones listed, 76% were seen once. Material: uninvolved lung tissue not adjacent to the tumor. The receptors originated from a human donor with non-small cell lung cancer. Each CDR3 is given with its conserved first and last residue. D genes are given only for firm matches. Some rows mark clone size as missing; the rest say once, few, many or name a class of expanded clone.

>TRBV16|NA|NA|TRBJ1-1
CASSPILGMNTEAFF
TGTGCCAGCAGCCCCATACTCGGGATGAACACTGAAGCTTTCTTT
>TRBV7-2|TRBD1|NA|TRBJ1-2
CASSKPRGHVYGYTF
TGTGCCAGCAGTAAGCCCAGGGGGCATGTCTATGGCTACACCTTC
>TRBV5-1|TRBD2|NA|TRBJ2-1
CASSSWLAGQNEQFF
TGCGCCAGCAGCTCTTGGCTAGCGGGCCAAAATGAGCAGTTCTTC
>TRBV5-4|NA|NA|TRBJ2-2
CASSLRQISTGELFF
TGTGCCAGCAGCCTAAGACAAATAAGCACCGGGGAGCTGTTTTTT
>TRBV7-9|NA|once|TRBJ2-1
CASSTPGLIDDEQFF
TGTGCCAGCAGCACACCGGGACTGATCGACGATGAGCAGTTCTTC
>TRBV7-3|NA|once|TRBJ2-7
CASSLYLGNTYEQYF
TGTGCCAGCAGCTTATATTTGGGCAACACCTACGAGCAGTACTTC
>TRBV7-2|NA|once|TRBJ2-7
CASSTFAGYEQYF
TGTGCCAGCAGCACTTTTGCCGGATACGAGCAGTACTTC
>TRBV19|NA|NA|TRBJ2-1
CASSRLGPTDLFPGEQFF
TGTGCCAGTAGTCGCCTAGGCCCCACCGACCTATTCCCGGGCGAGCAGTTCTTC
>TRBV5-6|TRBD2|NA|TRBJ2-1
CASSFPRASGYNEQFF
TGTGCCAGCAGTTTTCCCCGCGCTAGCGGTTACAATGAGCAGTTCTTC
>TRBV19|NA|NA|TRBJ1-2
CASSIDLKPNYGYTF
TGTGCCAGTAGTATAGATCTGAAACCTAACTATGGCTACACCTTC
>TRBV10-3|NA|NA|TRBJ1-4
CAISLNRATNEKLFF
TGTGCCATCAGTCTCAACAGGGCAACTAATGAAAAACTGTTTTTT
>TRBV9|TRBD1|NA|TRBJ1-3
CASSGQGPWGAIYF
TGTGCCAGCAGCGGACAGGGGCCATGGGGTGCCATATATTTT
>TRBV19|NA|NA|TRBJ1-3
CASSMVTRTSGNTIYF
TGTGCCAGTAGTATGGTAACACGGACCTCTGGAAACACCATATATTTT
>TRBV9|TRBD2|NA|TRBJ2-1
CASSPHSTSGGLNEQFF
TGTGCCAGCAGCCCACATTCGACTAGCGGGGGGCTCAATGAGCAGTTCTTC
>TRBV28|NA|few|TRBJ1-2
CGVQNYGYTF
TGTGGAGTGCAAAACTATGGCTACACCTTC
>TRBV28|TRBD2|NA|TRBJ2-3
CASSLAGSTQYF
TGTGCCAGCAGTCTAGCGGGGAGCACGCAGTATTTT
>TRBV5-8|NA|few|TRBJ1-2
CASSLVGNRNYGYTF
TGTGCCAGCAGCTTGGTCGGAAACCGTAACTATGGCTACACCTTC
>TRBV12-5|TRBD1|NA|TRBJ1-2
CASGLTAGTGANYGYTF
TGTGCTAGTGGTTTGACCGCCGGGACAGGAGCTAACTATGGCTACACCTTC
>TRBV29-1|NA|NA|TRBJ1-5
CSVEEGPGQPQHF
TGCAGCGTTGAAGAGGGGCCTGGGCAGCCCCAGCATTTT
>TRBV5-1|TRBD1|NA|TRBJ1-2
CASSLNQQGARVNYGYTF
TGCGCCAGCAGCTTGAACCAACAGGGGGCGAGAGTTAACTATGGCTACACCTTC
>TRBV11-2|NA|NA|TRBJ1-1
CASSSGRIEAFF
TGTGCCAGCAGCTCCGGACGGATTGAAGCTTTCTTT
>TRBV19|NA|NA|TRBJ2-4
CASSIISERASKNIQYF
TGTGCCAGTAGTATTATCAGCGAGCGGGCCTCCAAAAACATTCAGTACTTC
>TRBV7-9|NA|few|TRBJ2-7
CASSLDRRPYEQYF
TGTGCCAGCAGCCTAGACAGGAGACCCTACGAGCAGTACTTC